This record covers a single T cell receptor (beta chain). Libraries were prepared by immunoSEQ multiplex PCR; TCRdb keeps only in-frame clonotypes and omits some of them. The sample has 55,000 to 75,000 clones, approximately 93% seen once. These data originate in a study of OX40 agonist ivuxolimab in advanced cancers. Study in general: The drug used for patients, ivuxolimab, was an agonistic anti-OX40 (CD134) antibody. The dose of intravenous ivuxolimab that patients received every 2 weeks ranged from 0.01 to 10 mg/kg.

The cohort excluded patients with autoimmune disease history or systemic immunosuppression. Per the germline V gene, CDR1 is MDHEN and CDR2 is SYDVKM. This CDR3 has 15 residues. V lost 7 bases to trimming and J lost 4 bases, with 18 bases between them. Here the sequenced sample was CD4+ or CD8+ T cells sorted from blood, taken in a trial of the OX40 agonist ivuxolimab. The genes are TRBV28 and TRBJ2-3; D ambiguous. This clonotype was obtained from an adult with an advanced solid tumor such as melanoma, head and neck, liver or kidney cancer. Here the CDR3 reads CASTTRASRADTQYF. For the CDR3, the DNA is TGTGCCAGCACCACCCGCGCTAGTCGCGCAGATACGCAGTATTTT.